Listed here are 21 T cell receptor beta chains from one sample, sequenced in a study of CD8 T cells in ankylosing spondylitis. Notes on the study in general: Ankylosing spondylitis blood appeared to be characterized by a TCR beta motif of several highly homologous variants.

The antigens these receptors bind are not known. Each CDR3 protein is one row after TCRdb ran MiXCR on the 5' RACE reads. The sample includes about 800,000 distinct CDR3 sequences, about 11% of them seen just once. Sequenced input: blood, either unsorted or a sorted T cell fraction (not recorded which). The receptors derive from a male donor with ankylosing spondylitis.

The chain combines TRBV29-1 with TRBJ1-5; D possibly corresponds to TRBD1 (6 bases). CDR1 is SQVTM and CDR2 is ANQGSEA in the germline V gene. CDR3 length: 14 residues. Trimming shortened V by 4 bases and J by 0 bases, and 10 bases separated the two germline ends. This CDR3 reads CSVGGGYSNQPQHF. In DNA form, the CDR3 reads TGCAGCGTTGGAGGGGGATATAGCAATCAGCCCCAGCATTTT.

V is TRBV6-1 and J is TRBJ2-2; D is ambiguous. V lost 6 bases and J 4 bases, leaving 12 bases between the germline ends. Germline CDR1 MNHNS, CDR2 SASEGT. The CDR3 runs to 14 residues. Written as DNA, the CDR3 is TGTGCCAGCAGGGGGTGGGAACCCACCGGGGAGCTGTTTTTT. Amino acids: CASRGWEPTGELFF.

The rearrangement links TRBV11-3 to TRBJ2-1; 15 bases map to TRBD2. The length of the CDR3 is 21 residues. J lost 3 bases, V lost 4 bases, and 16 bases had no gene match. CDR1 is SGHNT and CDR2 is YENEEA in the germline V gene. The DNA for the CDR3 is TGTGCCAGCAGCTCCTATGCCGGGACTAGCGGGGGGCCATTCTTCTACAATGAGCAGTTCTTC. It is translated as CASSSYAGTSGGPFFYNEQFF.

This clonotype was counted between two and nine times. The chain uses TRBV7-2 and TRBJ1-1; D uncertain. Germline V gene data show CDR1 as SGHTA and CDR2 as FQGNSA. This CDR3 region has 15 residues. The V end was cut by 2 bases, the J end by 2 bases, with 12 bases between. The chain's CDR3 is CASSLYGEVNTEAFF. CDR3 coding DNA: TGTGCCAGCAGCTTATACGGGGAGGTCAACACTGAAGCTTTCTTT.

CDR3 bases: TGCGCCAGCAGCCGTCGACAGGGGGTACAAGAGACCCAGTACTTC. Translating it yields CASSRRQGVQETQYF. The chain employs TRBV4-3 and TRBJ2-5, with 9 positions matching TRBD1. V lost 4 bases, J lost 2 bases, and 5 bases stayed unmatched. The germline V gene has CDR1 LGHNA and CDR2 YSLEER. The CDR3 runs 15 residues.

The CDR3 bases are TGTGCCAGCAGCTTAAGAACGGGACAGCCCCAGCATTTT. Its protein product is CASSLRTGQPQHF. The chain joins TRBV7-2 to TRBJ1-5; no reliable D call. Germline CDR1 is SGHTA and CDR2 is FQGNSA. The CDR3 is made up of 13 amino acids. The germline V and J ends were trimmed by 2 bases and 7 bases, with 9 bases remaining between them.

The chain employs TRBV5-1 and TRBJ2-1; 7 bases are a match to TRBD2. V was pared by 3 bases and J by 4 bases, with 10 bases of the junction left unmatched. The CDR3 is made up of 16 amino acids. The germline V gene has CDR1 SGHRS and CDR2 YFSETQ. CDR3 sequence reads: CASSWAPTSSYNEQFF. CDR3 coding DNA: TGCGCCAGCAGCTGGGCCCCGACTAGCAGTTACAATGAGCAGTTCTTC.

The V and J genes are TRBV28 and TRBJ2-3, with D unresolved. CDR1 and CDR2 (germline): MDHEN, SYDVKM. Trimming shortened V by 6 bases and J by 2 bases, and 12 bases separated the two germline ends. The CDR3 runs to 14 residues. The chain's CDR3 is CASSPSDLTDTQYF. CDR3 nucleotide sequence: TGTGCCAGCAGCCCCTCGGATCTCACAGATACGCAGTATTTT.

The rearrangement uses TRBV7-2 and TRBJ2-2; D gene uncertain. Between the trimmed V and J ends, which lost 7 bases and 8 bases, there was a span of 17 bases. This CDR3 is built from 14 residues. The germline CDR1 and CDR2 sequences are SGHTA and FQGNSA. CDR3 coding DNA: TGTGCCAGCAACCCTTGGGCGAGCGCGGGGGAGCTGTTTTTT. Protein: CASNPWASAGELFF.

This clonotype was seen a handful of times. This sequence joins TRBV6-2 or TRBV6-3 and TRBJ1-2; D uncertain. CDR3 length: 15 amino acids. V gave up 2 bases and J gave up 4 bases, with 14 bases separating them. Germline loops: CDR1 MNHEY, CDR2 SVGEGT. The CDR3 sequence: CASSYSGIPGYGYTF. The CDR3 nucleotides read TGTGCCAGCAGTTACAGCGGGATCCCTGGCTATGGCTACACCTTC.

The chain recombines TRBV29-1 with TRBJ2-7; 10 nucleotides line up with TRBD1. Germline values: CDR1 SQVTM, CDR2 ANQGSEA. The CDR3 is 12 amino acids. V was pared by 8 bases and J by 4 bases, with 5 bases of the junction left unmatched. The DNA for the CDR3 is TGCAGCACCCGGGACAGGGGTTACGAGCAGTACTTC. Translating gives CSTRDRGYEQYF.

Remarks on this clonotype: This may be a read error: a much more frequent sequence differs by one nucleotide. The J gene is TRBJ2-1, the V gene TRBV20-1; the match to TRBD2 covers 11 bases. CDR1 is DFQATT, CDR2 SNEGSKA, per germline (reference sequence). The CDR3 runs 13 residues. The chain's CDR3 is CSDGTSGYNEQSF. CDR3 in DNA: TGCAGTGACGGGACTAGCGGTTACAATGAGCAGTCCTTC.

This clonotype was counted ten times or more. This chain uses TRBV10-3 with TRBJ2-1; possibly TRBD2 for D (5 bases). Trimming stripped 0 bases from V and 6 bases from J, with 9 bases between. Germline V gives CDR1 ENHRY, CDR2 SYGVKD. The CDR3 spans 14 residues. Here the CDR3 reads CAISESREGNEQFF. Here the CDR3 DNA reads TGTGCCATCAGTGAGTCTCGGGAAGGCAATGAGCAGTTCTTC.

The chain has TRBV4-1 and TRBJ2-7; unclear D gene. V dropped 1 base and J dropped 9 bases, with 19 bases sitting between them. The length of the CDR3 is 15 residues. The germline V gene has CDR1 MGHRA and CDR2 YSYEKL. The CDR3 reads CASSQGLSGTSGQYF. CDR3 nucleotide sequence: TGCGCCAGCAGCCAAGGGCTGTCGGGCACCTCGGGGCAGTACTTC.

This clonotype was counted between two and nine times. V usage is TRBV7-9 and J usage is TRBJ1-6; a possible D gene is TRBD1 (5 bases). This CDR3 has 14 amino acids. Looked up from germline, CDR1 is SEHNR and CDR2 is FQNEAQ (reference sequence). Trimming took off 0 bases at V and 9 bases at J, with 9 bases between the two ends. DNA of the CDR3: TGTGCCAGCAGCTTAGCGGGGGTTTTTTCACCCCTCCACTTT. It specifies CASSLAGVFSPLHF.

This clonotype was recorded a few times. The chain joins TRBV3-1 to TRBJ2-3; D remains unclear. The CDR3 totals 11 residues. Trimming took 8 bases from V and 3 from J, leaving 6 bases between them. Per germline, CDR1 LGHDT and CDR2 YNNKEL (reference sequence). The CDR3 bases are TGTGCCAGCGGGTGGACAGATACGCAGTATTTT. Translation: CASGWTDTQYF.

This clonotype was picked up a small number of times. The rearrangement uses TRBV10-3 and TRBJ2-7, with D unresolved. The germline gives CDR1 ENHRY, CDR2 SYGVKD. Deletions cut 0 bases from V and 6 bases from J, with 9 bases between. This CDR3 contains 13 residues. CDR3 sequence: CAISESRTREQYF. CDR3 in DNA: TGTGCCATCAGTGAGTCGAGGACCCGCGAGCAGTACTTC.

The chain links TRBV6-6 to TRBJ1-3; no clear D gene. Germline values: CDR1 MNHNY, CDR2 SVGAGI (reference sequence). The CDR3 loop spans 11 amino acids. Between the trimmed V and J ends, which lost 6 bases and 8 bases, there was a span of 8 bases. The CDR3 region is CASSPLDTIYF. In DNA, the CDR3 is TGTGCCAGCAGCCCCCTCGACACCATATATTTT.

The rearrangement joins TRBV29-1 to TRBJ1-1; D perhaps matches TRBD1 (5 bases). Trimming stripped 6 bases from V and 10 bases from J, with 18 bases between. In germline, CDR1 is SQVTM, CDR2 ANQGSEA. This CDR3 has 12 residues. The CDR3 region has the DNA TGCAGCGTGGAATCAGGGAGCCGTGGAGCTTTCTTT. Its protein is CSVESGSRGAFF.

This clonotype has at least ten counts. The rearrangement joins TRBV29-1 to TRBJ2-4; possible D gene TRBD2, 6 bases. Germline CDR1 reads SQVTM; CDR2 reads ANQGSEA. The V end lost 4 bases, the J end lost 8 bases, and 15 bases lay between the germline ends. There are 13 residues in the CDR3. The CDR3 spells CSVVVRTGDIQYF. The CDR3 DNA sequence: TGCAGCGTTGTTGTCAGAACGGGGGACATTCAGTACTTC.

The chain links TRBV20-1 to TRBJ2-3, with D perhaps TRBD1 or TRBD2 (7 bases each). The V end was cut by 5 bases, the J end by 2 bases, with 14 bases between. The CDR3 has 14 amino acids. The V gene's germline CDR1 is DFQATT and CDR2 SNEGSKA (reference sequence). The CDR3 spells CSAGGGQTTDTQYF. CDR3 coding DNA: TGCAGTGCTGGGGGGGGACAGACCACAGATACGCAGTATTTT.